These T cell receptor beta chains were read from a single sample in a study of cytotoxic CD8 clonotypes in ibrutinib-treated CLL. Here immunoSEQ multiplex PCR was the method, and the copy in TCRdb shows in-frame clones only, minus some. The data contain some 290,000 clones, more than 65% of them seen just once; the ten biggest clones take up 6.5% to 8%. The sample was PBMCs, taken before ibrutinib treatment. These receptors all come from a human donor with chronic lymphocytic leukemia. Both conserved end residues are part of each CDR3. Each record gives: J gene, D gene, CDR3 length, clone size, V gene, CDR3 DNA, CDR3 protein. D genes are given only for firm matches. Clone size is stated in some rows and not others, as once, few, many or a class when expanded.

J gene: TRBJ2-7
D gene: TRBD1
CDR3 length: 16
clone size: once
V gene: TRBV7-9
CDR3 DNA: TGTGCCAGCAGCTTTGGGACAGAAACTGTTACCTACGAGCAGTACTTC
CDR3 protein: CASSFGTETVTYEQYF

J gene: TRBJ2-2
D gene: -
CDR3 length: 15
clone size: -
V gene: TRBV5-1
CDR3 DNA: TGCGCCAGCAGCTTGGAGGTTGCTTACACCGGGGAGCTGTTTTTT
CDR3 protein: CASSLEVAYTGELFF

J gene: TRBJ2-7
D gene: TRBD2
CDR3 length: 13
clone size: -
V gene: TRBV18
CDR3 DNA: TGTGCCAGCTCGCGGCGGGGGGCAGAGGAGCAGTACTTC
CDR3 protein: CASSRRGAEEQYF

J gene: TRBJ2-3
D gene: -
CDR3 length: 13
clone size: -
V gene: TRBV19
CDR3 DNA: TGTGCCAGTAGCGCAGGGAGGCCAGATACGCAGTATTTT
CDR3 protein: CASSAGRPDTQYF

J gene: TRBJ1-1
D gene: -
CDR3 length: 11
clone size: few
V gene: TRBV18
CDR3 DNA: TGTGCCAGCTCAAGTGCCACTGAAGCTTTCTTT
CDR3 protein: CASSSATEAFF

J gene: TRBJ2-7
D gene: TRBD2
CDR3 length: 15
clone size: -
V gene: TRBV11-2
CDR3 DNA: TGTGCCAGCAGCTTAGTGGCGGGAGTGTCCTACGAGCAGTACTTC
CDR3 protein: CASSLVAGVSYEQYF

J gene: TRBJ2-1
D gene: -
CDR3 length: 17
clone size: -
V gene: TRBV15
CDR3 DNA: TGTGCCACCAGCAGAGGGCTCGTGTACCACTCCTACAATGAGCAGTTCTTC
CDR3 protein: CATSRGLVYHSYNEQFF

J gene: TRBJ1-1
D gene: -
CDR3 length: 14
clone size: once
V gene: TRBV2
CDR3 DNA: TGTGCCAGCAGTCTACGGGACATAGACACTGAAGCTTTCTTT
CDR3 protein: CASSLRDIDTEAFF

J gene: TRBJ2-7
D gene: TRBD2
CDR3 length: 16
clone size: -
V gene: TRBV7-2
CDR3 DNA: TGTGCCAGCAGCTTAGCGCTAGCGGGAGGAGTCTACGAGCAGTACTTC
CDR3 protein: CASSLALAGGVYEQYF

J gene: TRBJ2-3
D gene: -
CDR3 length: 16
clone size: -
V gene: TRBV4-2
CDR3 DNA: TGTGCCAGCAGCCGCCGGCCAGGGACGAGCACAGATACGCAGTATTTT
CDR3 protein: CASSRRPGTSTDTQYF

J gene: TRBJ2-1
D gene: -
CDR3 length: 15
clone size: -
V gene: TRBV5-6
CDR3 DNA: TGTGCCAGCAGACACCGGGACCCGCCCTACAATGAGCAGTTCTTC
CDR3 protein: CASRHRDPPYNEQFF

J gene: TRBJ1-2
D gene: -
CDR3 length: 16
clone size: few
V gene: TRBV15
CDR3 DNA: TGTGCCACCAGCAGAGATTCGGGCAGAACTAACTATGGCTACACCTTC
CDR3 protein: CATSRDSGRTNYGYTF

J gene: TRBJ2-3
D gene: TRBD2
CDR3 length: 13
clone size: -
V gene: TRBV2
CDR3 DNA: TGTGCCAGCAGTCGGGGACTAAGGGATACGCAGTATTTT
CDR3 protein: CASSRGLRDTQYF

J gene: TRBJ1-2
D gene: TRBD1
CDR3 length: 15
clone size: -
V gene: TRBV30
CDR3 DNA: TGTGCCTCCCGGGACAGCCCTGAATTAGCCTATGGCTACACCTTC
CDR3 protein: CASRDSPELAYGYTF

J gene: TRBJ2-7
D gene: -
CDR3 length: 12
clone size: -
V gene: TRBV10-1
CDR3 DNA: TGCGCCAGCAGTGGCCTCCGTCAAGAGCAGTACTTC
CDR3 protein: CASSGLRQEQYF

J gene: TRBJ2-1
D gene: TRBD2
CDR3 length: 15
clone size: -
V gene: TRBV28
CDR3 DNA: TGTGCCAGCAGTTCAGCGGGAGCGGTCTACAATGAGCAGTTCTTC
CDR3 protein: CASSSAGAVYNEQFF

J gene: TRBJ2-5
D gene: TRBD2
CDR3 length: 16
clone size: -
V gene: TRBV4-1
CDR3 DNA: TGCGCCAGCAGCCAAGCTAGCGGGAGGGACGGAGAGACCCAGTACTTC
CDR3 protein: CASSQASGRDGETQYF

J gene: TRBJ2-5
D gene: -
CDR3 length: 13
clone size: -
V gene: TRBV19
CDR3 DNA: TGTGCCAGTAGTGCCGCGACAAGGGGGACCCAGTACTTC
CDR3 protein: CASSAATRGTQYF

J gene: TRBJ2-1
D gene: -
CDR3 length: 13
clone size: -
V gene: TRBV19
CDR3 DNA: TGTGCCAGTAGTATCTCCCGGGACAATGAGCAGTTCTTC
CDR3 protein: CASSISRDNEQFF

J gene: TRBJ1-4
D gene: -
CDR3 length: 14
clone size: few
V gene: TRBV2
CDR3 DNA: TGTGCCAGCAGTGTGAATGGAGATAATGAAAAACTGTTTTTT
CDR3 protein: CASSVNGDNEKLFF

J gene: TRBJ2-3
D gene: TRBD2
CDR3 length: 15
clone size: -
V gene: TRBV5-1
CDR3 DNA: TGCGCCAGCAGCACCACTAGCGGGAGGACAGATACGCAGTATTTT
CDR3 protein: CASSTTSGRTDTQYF

J gene: TRBJ1-1
D gene: -
CDR3 length: 15
clone size: once
V gene: TRBV9
CDR3 DNA: TGTGCCAGCAGCGTAGGGGGAAGGATGAACACTGAAGCTTTCTTT
CDR3 protein: CASSVGGRMNTEAFF

J gene: TRBJ2-1
D gene: -
CDR3 length: 11
clone size: -
V gene: TRBV30
CDR3 DNA: TGTGCCTGGAGTCCTCAAGGTGAGCAGTTCTTC
CDR3 protein: CAWSPQGEQFF

J gene: TRBJ2-7
D gene: TRBD2
CDR3 length: 13
clone size: -
V gene: TRBV6-5
CDR3 DNA: TGTGCCAGCAGTCCCAGACTAGCTGGAGAGCAGTACTTC
CDR3 protein: CASSPRLAGEQYF

J gene: TRBJ2-7
D gene: TRBD2
CDR3 length: 16
clone size: -
V gene: TRBV7-2
CDR3 DNA: TGTGCCAGCAGCTTAGACGGTGGGACTAGCTTCCACGAGCAGTACTTC
CDR3 protein: CASSLDGGTSFHEQYF

J gene: TRBJ1-2
D gene: -
CDR3 length: 14
clone size: few
V gene: TRBV6-6
CDR3 DNA: TGTGCCAGCAGTTACTTACTACGGAACTATGGCTACACCTTC
CDR3 protein: CASSYLLRNYGYTF